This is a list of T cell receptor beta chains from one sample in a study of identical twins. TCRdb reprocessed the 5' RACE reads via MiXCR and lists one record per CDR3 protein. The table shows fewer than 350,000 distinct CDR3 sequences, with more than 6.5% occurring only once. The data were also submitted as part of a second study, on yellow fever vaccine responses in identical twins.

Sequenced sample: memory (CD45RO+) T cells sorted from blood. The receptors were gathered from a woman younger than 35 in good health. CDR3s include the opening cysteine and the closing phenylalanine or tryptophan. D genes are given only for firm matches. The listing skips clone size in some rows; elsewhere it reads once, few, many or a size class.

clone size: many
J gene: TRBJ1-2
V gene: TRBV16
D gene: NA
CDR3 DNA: TGTGCCAGCAGCCAATCTAGGGATGGCTACACCTTC
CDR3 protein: CASSQSRDGYTF

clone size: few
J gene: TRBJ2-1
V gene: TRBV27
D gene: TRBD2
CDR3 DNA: TGTGCCAGCAGTTTATTTAGCGGGGGGAGCTCCTACAATGAGCAGTTCTTC
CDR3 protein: CASSLFSGGSSYNEQFF

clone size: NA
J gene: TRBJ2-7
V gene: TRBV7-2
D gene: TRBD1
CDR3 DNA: TGTGCCAGCACCCGCGGACAGGGCCCCTACGAGCAGTACTTC
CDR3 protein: CASTRGQGPYEQYF

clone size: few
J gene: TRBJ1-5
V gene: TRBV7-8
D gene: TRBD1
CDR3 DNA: TGTGCCAGCAGTTTCGGACAGGGGGCAGGAGAGCCCCAGCATTTT
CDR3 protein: CASSFGQGAGEPQHF

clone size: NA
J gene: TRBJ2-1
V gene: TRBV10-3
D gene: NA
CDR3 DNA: TGTGCCATCAGTGAGTCTAGAGGTGTCCGGTTCTTC
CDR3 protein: CAISESRGVRFF

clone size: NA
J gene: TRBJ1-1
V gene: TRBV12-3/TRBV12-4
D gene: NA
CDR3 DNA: TGTGCCAGCAGTTTCCCGCGTTTAGGAGTGAACACTGAAGCTTTCTTT
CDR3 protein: CASSFPRLGVNTEAFF

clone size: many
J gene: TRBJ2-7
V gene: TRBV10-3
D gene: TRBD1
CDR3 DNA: TGTGCCATCAAACGGGACAGCTCCTACGAGCAGTACTTC
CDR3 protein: CAIKRDSSYEQYF

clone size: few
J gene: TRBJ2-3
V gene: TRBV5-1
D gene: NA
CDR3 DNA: TGCGCCAGCAGAGAGGGTAGCCTCACAGATACGCAGTATTTT
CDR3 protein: CASREGSLTDTQYF

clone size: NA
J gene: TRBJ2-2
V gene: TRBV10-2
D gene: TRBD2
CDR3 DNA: TGCGCCAGCAGTGAGATTCCTAGCGGGGCCGGAGGGGAGCTGTTTTTT
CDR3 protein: CASSEIPSGAGGELFF

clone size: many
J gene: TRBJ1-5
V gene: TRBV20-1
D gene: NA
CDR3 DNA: TGCAGTGCTATGCTTCCAGATTATAGCAATCAGCCCCAGCATTTT
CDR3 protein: CSAMLPDYSNQPQHF